The T cell receptor beta chain under discussion was sequenced for a study of blood T cell repertoires in COVID-19. Study context: PBMCs, B-cell-depleted T cells, or T cells provided the cDNA or gDNA that made up the material.

In the source study's methods: Counts of nucleated cells, estimated from reference gene primer amplification, were obtained. Sequencing used immunoSEQ multiplex PCR; TCRdb keeps in-frame clones, though not all of them. V and J calls and clone size are as listed in that table; D and trimming were resolved from the DNA. The sample yields some 250,000 clones, approximately 90% seen once. Across under 25 US areas, participants ranged in age from about 18 to 100 years. Sequencing was performed on PBMCs or T cells enriched from blood (not recorded which). This TCR derives from a human donor in a cohort exposed to, infected with or recovered from COVID-19 (not recorded which). The donor label of this sample is uncertain.

Written as DNA, the CDR3 is TGTGCCAGCAGCTTAGCTCTAGCGGGGGGGCGGGAGACCCAGTACTTC. It encodes CASSLALAGGRETQYF. The J gene is TRBJ2-5, the V gene TRBV7-2; 12 bases line up with TRBD2. The CDR3 contains 16 residues. The germline V gene has CDR1 SGHTA and CDR2 FQGNSA. The ends lost 0 bases at V and 5 bases at J; junction bases unmatched: 4.